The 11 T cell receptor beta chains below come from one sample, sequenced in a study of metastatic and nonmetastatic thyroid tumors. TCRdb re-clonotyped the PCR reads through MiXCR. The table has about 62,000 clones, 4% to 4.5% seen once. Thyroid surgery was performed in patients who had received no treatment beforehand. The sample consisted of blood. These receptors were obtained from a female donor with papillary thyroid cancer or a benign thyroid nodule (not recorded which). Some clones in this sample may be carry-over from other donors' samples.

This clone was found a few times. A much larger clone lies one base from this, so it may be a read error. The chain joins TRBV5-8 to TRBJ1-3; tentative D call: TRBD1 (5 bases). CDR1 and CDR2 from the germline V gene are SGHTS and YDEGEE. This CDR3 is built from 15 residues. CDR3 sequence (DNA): TGTGCCAGCAGCCGTACATGGGGGTCGGGAAACGCCATATATTTT. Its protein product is CASSRTWGSGNAIYF.

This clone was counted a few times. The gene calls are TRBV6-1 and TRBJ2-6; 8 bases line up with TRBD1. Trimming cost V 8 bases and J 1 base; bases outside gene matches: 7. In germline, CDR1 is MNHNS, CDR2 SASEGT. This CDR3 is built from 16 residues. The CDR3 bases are TGTGCCAGCGGCCTCCAGGGGGCTTCTGGGGCCAACGTCCTGACTTTC. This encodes CASGLQGASGANVLTF.

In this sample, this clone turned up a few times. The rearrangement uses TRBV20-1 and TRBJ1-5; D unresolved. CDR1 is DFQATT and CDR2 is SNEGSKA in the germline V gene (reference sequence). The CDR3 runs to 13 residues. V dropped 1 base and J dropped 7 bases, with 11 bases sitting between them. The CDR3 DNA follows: TGCAGTGCTAGAGCCTGGACCGGCCAGCCCCAGCATTTT. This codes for CSARAWTGQPQHF.

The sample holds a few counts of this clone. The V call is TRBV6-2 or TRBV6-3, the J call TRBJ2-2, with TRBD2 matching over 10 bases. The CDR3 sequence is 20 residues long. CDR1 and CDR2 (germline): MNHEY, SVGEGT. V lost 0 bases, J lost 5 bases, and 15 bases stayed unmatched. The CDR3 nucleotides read TGTGCCAGCAGTTACTCGAGGACTAGCGGTAGGGCGACCCGGACCGGGGAGCTGTTTTTT. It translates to CASSYSRTSGRATRTGELFF.

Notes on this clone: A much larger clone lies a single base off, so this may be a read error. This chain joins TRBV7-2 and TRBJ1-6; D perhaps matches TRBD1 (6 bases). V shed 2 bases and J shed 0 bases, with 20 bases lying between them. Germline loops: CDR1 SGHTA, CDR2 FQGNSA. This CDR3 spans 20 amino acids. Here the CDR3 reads CASSLMGGGHPDSYNSPLHF. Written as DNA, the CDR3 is TGTGCCAGCAGCTTAATGGGGGGGGGACACCCCGACTCCTATAATTCACCCCTCCACTTT.

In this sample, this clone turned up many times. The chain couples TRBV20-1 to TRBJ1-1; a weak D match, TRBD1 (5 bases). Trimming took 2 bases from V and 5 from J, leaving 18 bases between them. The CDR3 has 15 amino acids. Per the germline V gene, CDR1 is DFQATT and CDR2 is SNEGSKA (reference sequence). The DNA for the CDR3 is TGCAGTGCTAGATGGGCGGGACGGAGTGGAACTGAAGCTTTCTTT. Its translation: CSARWAGRSGTEAFF.

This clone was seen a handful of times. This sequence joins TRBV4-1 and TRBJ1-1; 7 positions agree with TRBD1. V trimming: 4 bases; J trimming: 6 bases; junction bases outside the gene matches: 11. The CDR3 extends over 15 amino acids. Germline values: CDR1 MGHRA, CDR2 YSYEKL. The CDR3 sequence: CASSLGDREGAEAFF. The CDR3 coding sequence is TGCGCCAGCAGCCTGGGAGACAGGGAGGGGGCTGAAGCTTTCTTT.

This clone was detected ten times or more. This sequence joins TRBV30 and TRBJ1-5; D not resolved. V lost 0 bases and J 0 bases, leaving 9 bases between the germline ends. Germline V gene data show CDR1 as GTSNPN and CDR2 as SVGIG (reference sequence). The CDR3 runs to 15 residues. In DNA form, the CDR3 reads TGTGCCTGGAGTGTAGAAGCGTATAGCAATCAGCCCCAGCATTTT. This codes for CAWSVEAYSNQPQHF.

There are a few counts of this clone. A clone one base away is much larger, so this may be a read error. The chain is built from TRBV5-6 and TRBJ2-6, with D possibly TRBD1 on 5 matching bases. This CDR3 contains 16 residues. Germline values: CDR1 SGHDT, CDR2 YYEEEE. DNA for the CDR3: TGTGCCAGCAGCTTGGGCACAGGCTCTGGGGCCAACTTCCTGACTTTC. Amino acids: CASSLGTGSGANFLTF.

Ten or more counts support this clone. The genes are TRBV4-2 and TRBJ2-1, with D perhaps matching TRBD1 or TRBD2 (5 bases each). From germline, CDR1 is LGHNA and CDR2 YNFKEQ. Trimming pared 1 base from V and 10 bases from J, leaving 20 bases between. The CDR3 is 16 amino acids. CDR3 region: CASSQGVRDPAREQFF. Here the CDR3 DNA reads TGTGCCAGCAGCCAAGGAGTCCGGGACCCCGCGAGGGAGCAGTTCTTC.

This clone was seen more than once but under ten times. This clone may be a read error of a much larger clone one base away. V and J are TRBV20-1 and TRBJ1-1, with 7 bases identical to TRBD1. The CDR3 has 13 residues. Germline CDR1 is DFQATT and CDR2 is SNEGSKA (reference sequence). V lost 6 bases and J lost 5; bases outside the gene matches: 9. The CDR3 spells CSAAGDRVTEAFF. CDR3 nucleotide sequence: TGCAGTGCGGCCGGGGACAGAGTAACTGAAGCTTTCTTT.